Below, 23 T cell receptor beta chains from the same sample are listed, as sequenced in a study of metastatic and nonmetastatic thyroid tumors (TCRdb year 2020). None of the patients had been given any treatment before thyroid surgery. Library method: PCR. Sequencing was performed on an Illumina HiSeq 4000. TCRdb redid the processing of the public reads, applying fastp at Q25 and MiXCR, and retained in-frame beta chains. This sample is represented by around 34,000 clones; roughly 21% of them were singletons. 8% of the sample is held by the ten biggest clonotypes. Material for sequencing was blood. Receptor source: a female donor with papillary thyroid cancer or a benign thyroid nodule (not recorded which). Some clones in this sample may be carry-over from other donors' samples.

This clone was found a few times. The chain carries TRBV6-1 and TRBJ1-5, with no clear D. This CDR3 comprises 14 residues. Per germline, CDR1 MNHNS and CDR2 SASEGT. V lost 5 bases to trimming and J lost 6 bases, with 14 bases between them. CDR3 sequence reads: CASSSLTQSQPQHF. The CDR3 region has the DNA TGTGCCAGCAGTTCCCTGACCCAGTCTCAGCCCCAGCATTTT.

This clone was observed at least ten times. The chain has TRBV6-1 and TRBJ2-3; 8 nucleotides match TRBD1. V gave up 5 bases and J gave up 0 bases; unmatched junction bases: 7. The CDR3 consists of 16 residues. Germline lookup yields CDR1 MNHNS and CDR2 SASEGT. The CDR3 nucleotides read TGTGCCAGCAGTCAAAGGACAGGGCTAAGCACAGATACGCAGTATTTT. Translated: CASSQRTGLSTDTQYF.

This clone appeared a single time. The rearrangement uses TRBV5-1 and TRBJ2-1, with unresolved D. This CDR3 region has 13 residues. Germline values: CDR1 SGHRS, CDR2 YFSETQ. V lost 1 base and J lost 6, with 8 bases in between. CDR3 sequence reads: CASSLLGSNEQFF. CDR3 sequence (DNA): TGCGCCAGCAGCTTGTTGGGATCCAATGAGCAGTTCTTC.

The chain joins TRBV11-2 to TRBJ2-1; D is undetermined. This CDR3 contains 12 residues. In germline, CDR1 is SGHAT, CDR2 FQNNGV. V shed 5 bases and J shed 8 bases, with 10 bases lying between them. CDR3 residues: CASSVVLHEQFF. The CDR3 DNA reads as TGTGCCAGCAGCGTCGTGCTCCATGAGCAGTTCTTC.

The genes are TRBV5-1 and TRBJ1-1, with TRBD1 matching over 7 bases. CDR3 length: 13 amino acids. Trimming cost V 5 bases and J 4 bases; bases outside gene matches: 5. Germline V gene lookup returns CDR1 SGHRS and CDR2 YFSETQ. In DNA form, the CDR3 reads TGCGCCAGCAGGATAAGACAGGGCACTGAAGCTTTCTTT. Its protein is CASRIRQGTEAFF.

The sample holds a few counts of this clone. The chain employs TRBV6-2 or TRBV6-3 and TRBJ1-1; D is ambiguous. Germline V gene lookup returns CDR1 MNHEY and CDR2 SVGEGT. The ends were cut back, 6 bases at V and 0 bases at J, with 14 bases in the middle. The CDR3 sequence is 15 residues long. The chain's CDR3 is CASRPQRRLNTEAFF. The CDR3 region has the DNA TGTGCCAGCAGACCCCAGAGGAGGCTGAACACTGAAGCTTTCTTT.

Worth noting for this clone: This may be a read error: a much more frequent sequence differs by one nucleotide. No conserved phenylalanine or tryptophan ends this CDR3, so it is likely a read error. The chain uses TRBV28 and TRBJ2-2; 7 bases are a match to TRBD1. V lost 3 bases and J lost 4; bases outside the gene matches: 8. Per germline, CDR1 MDHEN and CDR2 SYDVKM. CDR3 length: 16 amino acids. The CDR3 here is CASSFREGASTGELFY. The CDR3 region has the DNA TGTGCCAGCAGTTTTAGAGAGGGGGCCAGCACCGGGGAGCTGTTTTAT.

This clone has at least ten counts. The chain joins TRBV5-4 to TRBJ1-1; D unresolved. V was pared by 0 bases and J by 2 bases, with 5 bases between. CDR1 is SGHNT and CDR2 is YYREEE in the germline V gene (reference sequence). The CDR3 spans 13 residues. CDR3 nucleotides: TGTGCCAGCAGCTTGGATGTAAACACTGAAGCTTTCTTT. Encoded protein: CASSLDVNTEAFF.

This clone was found many times. An end of the junction differs from the germline gene, which may be a read error. V and J are TRBV7-2 and TRBJ2-7; possibly TRBD1 for D (5 bases). CDR1 and CDR2 (germline): SGHTA, FQGNSA. This CDR3 contains 15 residues. DNA for the CDR3: TGTGCCAGCAGGTTAGTAGGACAACCGGACTACGAGCAGTACTTC. Translated: CASRLVGQPDYEQYF.

This clone is labeled as medium-sized. This chain uses TRBV20-1 with TRBJ1-2, with a tentative D call TRBD1 (5 bases). Germline loops: CDR1 DFQATT, CDR2 SNEGSKA (reference sequence). V was clipped by 5 bases and J by 0 bases, with 13 bases between them. The CDR3 sequence is 14 residues long. The CDR3 region has the DNA TGCAGTGCTCCTACAGGACGAGCTAACTATGGCTACACCTTC. Protein sequence: CSAPTGRANYGYTF.

This clone was seen many times. The J gene is TRBJ1-1, the V gene TRBV3-1, with D hard to call. The V end was cut by 1 base, the J end by 4 bases, with 7 bases between. The CDR3 is 13 amino acids. Germline V gives CDR1 LGHDT, CDR2 YNNKEL (reference sequence). The CDR3 bases are TGTGCCAGCAGCCAAGTTGAGGGCACTGAAGCTTTCTTT. Translated: CASSQVEGTEAFF.

In this sample, this clone turned up many times. V and J are TRBV19 and TRBJ1-2, with 11 bases matching TRBD1. CDR3 length: 14 amino acids. CDR1 LNHDA and CDR2 SQIVND come from the germline V gene (reference sequence). The V gene end was trimmed by 8 bases and the J gene end by 5 bases; junction bases not matched to a gene: 7. The CDR3 region is CASSDRGRLYGYTF. DNA of the CDR3: TGTGCCAGTTCGGACAGGGGGCGCCTATATGGCTACACCTTC.

This clone has ten or more counts. The genes are TRBV28 and TRBJ2-7; 10 nucleotides agree with TRBD2. This CDR3 comprises 18 residues. V trimming: 2 bases; J trimming: 5 bases; junction bases outside the gene matches: 15. The germline CDR1 and CDR2 sequences are MDHEN and SYDVKM. CDR3 protein: CASSLRSGVSGRAHEQYF. The CDR3 coding sequence is TGTGCCAGCAGTTTACGCTCTGGAGTGAGCGGGAGGGCCCACGAGCAGTACTTC.

There are many counts of this clone. The chain joins TRBV20-1 to TRBJ2-7, with D perhaps being TRBD1 or TRBD2 (5 bases each). V was trimmed by 4 bases and J by 2 bases, leaving 12 bases between them. The CDR3 is made up of 13 amino acids. In germline, CDR1 is DFQATT, CDR2 SNEGSKA (reference sequence). The chain's CDR3 is CSATSGPTYEQYF. The CDR3 DNA reads TGCAGTGCTACCTCGGGACCCACCTACGAGCAGTACTTC.

In DNA, the CDR3 is TGCGCCAGCAGCTTGAGTCGCTCCGAGCAGTACTTC. Protein: CASSLSRSEQYF. The chain links TRBV5-1 to TRBJ2-7; D remains ambiguous. Germline V gives CDR1 SGHRS, CDR2 YFSETQ. The CDR3 contains 12 residues. V dropped 1 base and J dropped 6 bases, with 8 bases sitting between them.

With respect to this clone: This sequence may be a read error, since a much larger clone differs from it by one base. The sample contains more than one DNA sequence encoding this CDR3. The gene calls are TRBV30 and TRBJ2-7, with D possibly being TRBD2 (6 bases). Germline V gene data show CDR1 as GTSNPN and CDR2 as SVGIG (reference sequence). The CDR3 extends over 15 amino acids. CDR3 sequence reads: CAWSGGKQADYEQYF. Here the CDR3 DNA reads TGCGCCTGGAGTGGGGGGAAACAGGCCGACTACGAGCAGTACTTC.

CDR3 loop: CASSFRPGGAGYTF. CDR3 coding DNA: TGTGCCAGCAGTTTTCGACCTGGGGGAGCTGGCTACACCTTC. The V gene is TRBV27, the J gene TRBJ1-2; tentatively, D is TRBD1 (5 bases). CDR1 MNHEY and CDR2 SMNVEV come from the germline V gene (reference sequence). The CDR3 loop spans 14 amino acids. The germline V and J ends were trimmed by 3 bases and 7 bases, with 15 bases remaining between them.

For this clone: At one end the junction does not follow the germline gene, possibly because of a read error. The chain is built from TRBV28 and TRBJ1-2; 7 bases map to TRBD1. The CDR3 contains 13 residues. Germline-derived CDR1 and CDR2 are MDHEN and SYDVKM. CDR3 residues: CASRGQLNFGYTF. Written as DNA, the CDR3 is TGTGCCAGCAGGGGACAGCTGAACTTTGGCTACACCTTC.

The rearrangement joins TRBV6-4 to TRBJ1-5; D is unresolved. The CDR3 has 15 amino acids. Germline V gene sequence: CDR1 MRHNA, CDR2 SNTAGT. V lost 7 bases and J lost 2, with 15 bases in between. CDR3 residues: CASTIDPAGNQPQHF. CDR3 in DNA: TGTGCCAGCACCATTGATCCTGCCGGCAATCAGCCCCAGCATTTT.

The chain recombines TRBV12-3 or TRBV12-4 with TRBJ1-1; 7 bases map to TRBD1. V was clipped by 6 bases and J by 2 bases; unmatched bases: 6. The CDR3 extends over 14 amino acids. The CDR3 sequence is CASRFRDSNTEAFF. The CDR3, as DNA: TGTGCCAGCAGATTCAGGGACAGTAACACTGAAGCTTTCTTT.

This clone was counted at least ten times. The chain combines TRBV5-1 with TRBJ2-1; TRBD2 aligns across 7 bases. V was pared by 2 bases and J by 3 bases, with 5 bases of the junction left unmatched. The CDR3 consists of 15 residues. Germline-derived CDR1 and CDR2 are SGHRS and YFSETQ. CDR3 DNA: TGCGCCAGCAGCTTTGGGGGAGGGAGCTACAATGAGCAGTTCTTC. Protein product: CASSFGGGSYNEQFF.

This clone was found many times. This rearrangement joins TRBV29-1 to TRBJ1-2; D is possibly TRBD1 (5 bases). Per germline, CDR1 SQVTM and CDR2 ANQGSEA. This CDR3 contains 13 residues. V lost 7 bases and J lost 1, with 13 bases in between. The CDR3 bases are TGCAGCGCTGGGGGAGGCAGTAACTATGGCTACACCTTC. Translation: CSAGGGSNYGYTF.

This clone was detected a few times. The chain combines TRBV20-1 with TRBJ2-3; 7 bases are a match to TRBD2. This CDR3 is built from 14 residues. J lost 0 bases, V lost 5 bases, and 5 bases had no gene match. CDR1 is DFQATT and CDR2 is SNEGSKA in the germline V gene (reference sequence). CDR3 in amino acids: CSAPQRGSTDTQYF. CDR3 nucleotide sequence: TGCAGTGCTCCCCAGCGGGGAAGCACAGATACGCAGTATTTT.